The 20 T cell receptor beta chains below all came from one sample that was sequenced in a study of patients and donors after allogeneic stem cell transplantation (dated by TCRdb to about 2020). The library was built by means of RT-PCR. Data came from a NextSeq 550. The public reads were run again by TCRdb, first through fastp at Q25 and then through MiXCR, and only productive beta chains were kept. One record per CDR3 amino acid sequence lists the most common genes and DNA. The sample yields about 410,000 distinct CDR3 sequences; 16% were counted once. The leading ten clones occupy 7.2% of the sample. Input material: blood, either unsorted or a sorted T cell fraction (not recorded which). The receptors derive from a human donor who was either an allogeneic HSCT recipient or a stem cell or donor lymphocyte infusion donor (not recorded which). It is not recorded whose cells these are; they may come from a transplant donor.

V and J are TRBV13 and TRBJ2-7, with D possibly being TRBD2 (5 bases). CDR3 length equals 14 residues. Germline V gene lookup returns CDR1 PRHDT and CDR2 FYEKMQ (reference sequence). V was clipped by 5 bases and J by 3 bases, with 14 bases between them. The CDR3: CASSPNPRGYEQYF. Here the CDR3 DNA reads TGTGCCAGCAGCCCCAACCCCCGGGGCTACGAGCAGTACTTC.

V usage is TRBV20-1 and J usage is TRBJ2-7, with D hard to call. V shed 6 bases and J shed 3 bases, with 15 bases lying between them. In germline, CDR1 is DFQATT, CDR2 SNEGSKA (reference sequence). The CDR3 is 13 residues long. The CDR3 DNA is TGCAGTGCCCGTACCGGGCCCTTCTACGAGCAGTACTTC. Translated: CSARTGPFYEQYF.

The CDR3 here is CASRDPQQPQHF. CDR3 nucleotide sequence: TGTGCCAGCAGAGACCCACAGCAGCCCCAGCATTTT. The V gene is TRBV6-2 or TRBV6-3, the J gene TRBJ1-5; D remains unclear. Trimming removed 6 bases from V and 7 bases from J, with 10 bases in between. The CDR3 is made up of 12 amino acids. CDR1 and CDR2 (germline): MNHEY, SVGEGT.

The chain uses TRBV7-8 and TRBJ1-6; maybe TRBD1 (6 bases). The CDR3 is made up of 16 amino acids. The V end was cut by 1 base, the J end by 9 bases, with 16 bases between. From germline, CDR1 is SGHVS and CDR2 FQNEAQ. CDR3 bases: TGTGCCAGCAGCTTAGGAGGGGGGAAGGGGCGTTCACCCCTCCACTTT. Translated: CASSLGGGKGRSPLHF.

The chain joins TRBV4-1 to TRBJ1-4; 8 bases are a match to TRBD1. With V trimmed by 1 base and J by 8 bases, 6 bases remained unmatched. Germline CDR1 is MGHRA and CDR2 is YSYEKL. The CDR3 length is 15 residues. The DNA of the CDR3 is TGCGCCAGCAGCCAAGGGCTGGACAGGGTCGAAAAACTGTTTTTT. Translated, it gives CASSQGLDRVEKLFF.

The CDR3 DNA follows: TGCAGTGCTAGAGATCTGGGAACCATGAACACTGAAGCTTTCTTT. It translates to CSARDLGTMNTEAFF. The genes are TRBV20-1 and TRBJ1-1; no firm D call. This CDR3 spans 15 amino acids. Trimming removed 0 bases at V and 0 bases at J, with 11 bases between. Germline CDR1 reads DFQATT; CDR2 reads SNEGSKA (reference sequence).

This clonotype was picked up a small number of times. This sequence joins TRBV4-1 and TRBJ1-1; D is uncertain. Deletions cut 2 bases from V and 0 bases from J, with 7 bases between. Per the germline V gene, CDR1 is MGHRA and CDR2 is YSYEKL. The CDR3 sequence is 14 residues long. CDR3: CASSQLRVNTEAFF. As DNA, the CDR3 is TGCGCCAGCAGCCAATTACGGGTGAACACTGAAGCTTTCTTT.

The rearrangement links TRBV5-4 to TRBJ1-1; D is unresolved. The CDR3 covers 15 residues. From germline, CDR1 is SGHNT and CDR2 YYREEE (reference sequence). The V and J ends lost 0 bases and 1 base respectively, with 10 bases between them. The CDR3: CASSLERGRNTEAFF. The CDR3, as DNA: TGTGCCAGCAGCTTGGAGCGTGGGAGGAACACTGAAGCTTTCTTT.

This chain's CDR3 is CASSSRQAGNTIYF. In nucleotides, the CDR3 is TGTGCCAGCAGCTCACGACAGGCTGGAAACACCATATATTTT. The gene calls are TRBV5-6 and TRBJ1-3; TRBD1 is a possible D gene (6 bases). V lost 3 bases, J lost 2 bases, and 9 bases lay in between. The CDR3 is made up of 14 amino acids. Germline CDR1 is SGHDT and CDR2 is YYEEEE.

The chain joins TRBV6-1 to TRBJ2-3; D is uncertain. From germline, CDR1 is MNHNS and CDR2 SASEGT. The CDR3 extends over 15 amino acids. Trimming pared 3 bases from V and 5 bases from J, leaving 15 bases between. CDR3 in DNA: TGTGCCAGCAGTGATAGGTCTAAAGTACGAGATACGCAGTATTTT. Amino acid sequence: CASSDRSKVRDTQYF.

This clonotype has only a few counts. V gene TRBV7-2 combines with J gene TRBJ1-1; D is undetermined. The CDR3 has 13 residues. The germline V gene encodes CDR1 SGHTA and CDR2 FQGNSA. V gave up 2 bases and J gave up 0 bases, with 4 bases separating them. The CDR3 spells CASSLMVNTEAFF. The CDR3 DNA reads as TGTGCCAGCAGCTTAATGGTGAACACTGAAGCTTTCTTT.

This clonotype was found a few times. The rearrangement links TRBV7-9 to TRBJ2-5; D tentatively fits TRBD1 or TRBD2 (5 bases each). There are 15 residues in the CDR3. The V end lost 7 bases, the J end lost 5 bases, and 20 bases lay between the germline ends. CDR1 and CDR2 (germline): SEHNR, FQNEAQ (reference sequence). The chain's CDR3 is CASTSLDTRDETQYF. The CDR3 DNA sequence: TGTGCCAGCACCTCCTTGGACACAAGGGACGAGACCCAGTACTTC. Together with reference TRBV7-9 and TRBJ2-5, the CDR3 gives the full variable domain: DTGVSQNPRHKITKRGQNVTFRCDPISEHNRLYWYRQTLGQGPEFLTYFQNEAQLEKSRLLSDRFSAERPKGSFSTLEIQRTEQGDSAMYLCASTSLDTRDETQYFGPGTRLLVL.

This clonotype was seen a few times. The chain combines TRBV20-1 with TRBJ2-1, with TRBD1 identical over 10 bases. Germline values: CDR1 DFQATT, CDR2 SNEGSKA (reference sequence). Losses at the gene ends were 5 bases for V and 6 bases for J; bases not matched to a gene: 4. This CDR3 region has 13 residues. CDR3 sequence: CSADRGQGNEQFF. The CDR3 DNA reads as TGCAGTGCTGACAGGGGGCAGGGCAATGAGCAGTTCTTC.

This clonotype has only a few counts. This rearrangement joins TRBV7-3 to TRBJ1-5, with 8 bases that match TRBD1. CDR3 length: 13 amino acids. Per the germline V gene, CDR1 is SGHTA and CDR2 is FQGTGA. V gave up 5 bases and J gave up 5 bases; unmatched junction bases: 2. CDR3 in DNA: TGTGCCAGCAGCCCGGACAGGGATCAGCCCCAGCATTTT. Protein product: CASSPDRDQPQHF.

CDR3 sequence (DNA): TGCGCCAGCAGAAGGGACGTTCAGGTGAACACTGAAGCTTTCTTT. Encoded protein: CASRRDVQVNTEAFF. The chain joins TRBV5-1 to TRBJ1-1; possibly TRBD1 for D (5 bases). From germline, CDR1 is SGHRS and CDR2 YFSETQ. The V gene lost 5 bases and the J gene lost 0 bases, with 14 bases spanning the gap. There are 15 residues in the CDR3.

The chain employs TRBV7-2 and TRBJ1-2; the match to TRBD1 covers 7 bases. Germline CDR1 SGHTA, CDR2 FQGNSA. The CDR3 runs to 14 residues. The junction had 6 bases not matched to a gene; V was cut back by 6 bases and J by 2 bases. The CDR3 coding sequence is TGTGCCAGCAGACCGGACAGGCCAAACTATGGCTACACCTTC. Amino acid sequence: CASRPDRPNYGYTF.

This clonotype was picked up a small number of times. The chain has TRBV20-1 and TRBJ2-2; D is unclear. The CDR3 extends over 15 amino acids. V dropped 3 bases and J dropped 1 base, with 12 bases sitting between them. In germline, CDR1 is DFQATT, CDR2 SNEGSKA (reference sequence). The CDR3 region is CSARSFAQNTGELFF. For the CDR3, the DNA is TGCAGTGCTAGGAGCTTTGCTCAGAACACCGGGGAGCTGTTTTTT.

In this sample, this clonotype turned up a few times. The junction departs from germline at one end; a sequencing error may be responsible. The J gene is TRBJ2-2, the V gene TRBV13; 8 bases line up with TRBD2. The CDR3 is 13 residues long. Germline CDR1 reads PRHDT; CDR2 reads FYEKMQ (reference sequence). CDR3 DNA: TGTGCCAGCCACCGGGGGGGCACCTGGGAGCTGTTTTTT. It is translated as CASHRGGTWELFF.

The table lists this clonotype with a few counts. This sequence joins TRBV6-1 and TRBJ1-4; 7 positions match TRBD1. In germline, CDR1 is MNHNS, CDR2 SASEGT. This CDR3 comprises 18 residues. V lost 7 bases to trimming and J lost 0 bases; unmatched junction nucleotides: 14. The CDR3 spells CASTHRDRFSATNEKLFF. For the CDR3, the DNA is TGTGCCAGCACCCACCGGGACAGATTCTCTGCAACTAATGAAAAACTGTTTTTT.

This clonotype was counted ten times or more. This chain joins TRBV14 and TRBJ2-1; D gene uncertain. The CDR3 is made up of 15 amino acids. V gave up 2 bases and J gave up 4 bases, with 12 bases separating them. Germline V gene sequence: CDR1 SGHDN, CDR2 FVKESK. As DNA, the CDR3 is TGTGCCAGCAGCCAATTTATGCTCGGTTACAATGAGCAGTTCTTC. Its protein product is CASSQFMLGYNEQFF.